The entry that follows covers one T cell receptor (beta chain) sequence. It was with a sample-barcoded 5' primer and a J-beta primer mix that a second PCR of roughly 7 to 12 cycles was run. From the 5' RACE reads, TCRdb called clonotypes with MiXCR, one entry per CDR3 protein. The sample has roughly 1.9 million distinct CDR3 sequences; about 39% are singletons. Every sample gave at least 5 micrograms of total RNA when it was extracted. The entry originates in a study of blood T cells in healthy people across ages. V was pared by 6 bases and J by 9 bases, with 8 bases of the junction left unmatched. This CDR3 has 12 residues. Germline CDR1 is DFQATT and CDR2 is SNEGSKA (reference sequence).

The genes are TRBV20-1 and TRBJ2-1; 7 bases map to TRBD2. Sample: blood. This clonotype originated in a human donor in good health. The CDR3 loop is CSAGGRVSEQFF. DNA of the CDR3: TGCAGTGCGGGGGGGAGGGTGAGTGAGCAGTTCTTC.